Below are 7 T cell receptor beta chains sequenced from a single sample in a study of T-cell reconstitution after alpha-beta-depleted transplantation in children. Unique molecular identifiers tagged the TCRbeta library. TCRdb recomputed calls from the PCR reads with MiXCR, one row per CDR3 protein. The repertoire holds about 250,000 distinct CDR3 sequences, with approximately 24% as singletons. The sequencing here drew on PBMCs, mostly from graft donor cells, taken 360 days after TCRalphabeta/CD19-depleted stem cell transplant. Receptors were obtained from a female patient aged 2-9 years who had a stem cell transplant for congenital amegakaryocytic thrombocytopenia, so the T cells may come from the graft donor.

This sequence joins TRBV5-5 and TRBJ2-1, with 11 bases aligning to TRBD2. The V gene end was trimmed by 3 bases and the J gene end by 2 bases; junction bases not matched to a gene: 4. This CDR3 is built from 16 residues. CDR1 is SGHKS, CDR2 YYEKEE, per germline (reference sequence). CDR3 in amino acids: CASSSTSGATYNEQFF. CDR3 bases: TGTGCCAGCAGCTCGACTAGCGGGGCTACCTACAATGAGCAGTTCTTC.

The chain uses TRBV6-1 and TRBJ2-3, with D unresolved. The germline V gene has CDR1 MNHNS and CDR2 SASEGT. The CDR3 is 16 residues long. V was pared by 0 bases and J by 1 base, with 11 bases between. In nucleotides, the CDR3 is TGTGCCAGCAGTGAAGCGGCCGGGCCTCGCACAGATACGCAGTATTTT. This gives the protein CASSEAAGPRTDTQYF.

The chain joins TRBV20-1 to TRBJ2-1; the D is unclear. Germline CDR1 is DFQATT and CDR2 is SNEGSKA (reference sequence). CDR3 length: 14 residues. V gave up 4 bases and J gave up 4 bases, with 14 bases separating them. Written as DNA, the CDR3 is TGCAGTGCTAAGTCTAGGAGAGATTACAATGAGCAGTTCTTC. Translated, it gives CSAKSRRDYNEQFF.

This clonotype was seen a few times. V and J are TRBV20-1 and TRBJ2-7; 8 nucleotides line up with TRBD2. The CDR3 consists of 12 residues. The germline CDR1 and CDR2 sequences are DFQATT and SNEGSKA (reference sequence). V trimming: 4 bases; J trimming: 2 bases; junction bases outside the gene matches: 1. The CDR3: CSAKTSAYEQYF. CDR3 in DNA: TGCAGTGCTAAGACTAGCGCCTACGAGCAGTACTTC.

The chain links TRBV6-5 to TRBJ1-2, with D uncertain. Germline V lookup: CDR1 MNHEY, CDR2 SVGAGI. The CDR3 spans 11 residues. V lost 7 bases to trimming and J lost 7 bases, with 10 bases between them. The CDR3 coding sequence is TGTGCCAGCACCGAAGGCCTTGGCTACACCTTC. It translates to CASTEGLGYTF.

This clonotype was counted ten times or more. This rearrangement joins TRBV12-3 or TRBV12-4 to TRBJ1-4; the D is unclear. The CDR3 is 14 amino acids. The germline V and J ends were trimmed by 2 bases and 5 bases, with 9 bases remaining between them. CDR3 residues: CASSLKSGNEKLFF. Here the CDR3 DNA reads TGTGCCAGCAGTTTAAAGTCCGGGAATGAAAAACTGTTTTTT.

The chain employs TRBV20-1 and TRBJ2-2, with D possibly TRBD2 on 5 matching bases. Looked up from germline, CDR1 is DFQATT and CDR2 is SNEGSKA (reference sequence). Deletions cut 3 bases from V and 7 bases from J, with 9 bases between. The CDR3 extends over 12 amino acids. CDR3 sequence reads: CSARASGGELFF. CDR3 bases: TGCAGTGCTAGGGCCAGCGGCGGGGAGCTGTTTTTT.